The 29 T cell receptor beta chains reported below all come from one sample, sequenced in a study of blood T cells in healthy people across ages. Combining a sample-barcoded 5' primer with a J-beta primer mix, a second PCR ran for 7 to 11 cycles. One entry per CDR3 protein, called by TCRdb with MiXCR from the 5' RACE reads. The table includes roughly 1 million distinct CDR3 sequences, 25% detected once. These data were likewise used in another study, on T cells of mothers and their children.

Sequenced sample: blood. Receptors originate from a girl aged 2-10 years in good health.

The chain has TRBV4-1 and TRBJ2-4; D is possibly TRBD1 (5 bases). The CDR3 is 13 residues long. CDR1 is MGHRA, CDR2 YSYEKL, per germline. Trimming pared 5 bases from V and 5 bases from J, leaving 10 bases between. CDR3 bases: TGCGCCAGCAGCTACGTAGGGGAAAACATTCAGTACTTC. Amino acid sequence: CASSYVGENIQYF.

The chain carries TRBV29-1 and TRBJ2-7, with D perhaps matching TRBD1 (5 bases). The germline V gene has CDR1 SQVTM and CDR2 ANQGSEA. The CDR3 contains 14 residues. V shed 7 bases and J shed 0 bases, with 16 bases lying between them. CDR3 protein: CSALKDTNSYEQYF. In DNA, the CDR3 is TGCAGCGCCCTAAAGGACACGAACTCCTACGAGCAGTACTTC.

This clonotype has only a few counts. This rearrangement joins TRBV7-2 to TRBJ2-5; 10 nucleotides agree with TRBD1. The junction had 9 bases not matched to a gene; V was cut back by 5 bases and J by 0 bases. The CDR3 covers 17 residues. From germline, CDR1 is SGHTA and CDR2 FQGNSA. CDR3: CTSSRRLGQGNQETQYF. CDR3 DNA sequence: TGTACCAGCAGCCGGAGATTGGGACAGGGGAACCAAGAGACCCAGTACTTC.

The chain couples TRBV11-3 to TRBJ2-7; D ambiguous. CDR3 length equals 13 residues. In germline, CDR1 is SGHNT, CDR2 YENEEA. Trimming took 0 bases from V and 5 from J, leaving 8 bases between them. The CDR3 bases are TGTGCCAGCAGCTTAGAGGCGAGAAACGAGCAGTACTTC. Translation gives CASSLEARNEQYF.

CDR3 bases: TGTGCCAGCAGTTACAAAACGGGACTAGCGGGGAATGAGCAGTTCTTC. Its protein product is CASSYKTGLAGNEQFF. The chain uses TRBV6-5 and TRBJ2-1, with 13 bases matching TRBD2. V shed 2 bases, J shed 7 bases, and the junction held 5 bases outside the gene matches. Germline V gene data show CDR1 as MNHEY and CDR2 as SVGAGI. This CDR3 is 16 amino acids long.

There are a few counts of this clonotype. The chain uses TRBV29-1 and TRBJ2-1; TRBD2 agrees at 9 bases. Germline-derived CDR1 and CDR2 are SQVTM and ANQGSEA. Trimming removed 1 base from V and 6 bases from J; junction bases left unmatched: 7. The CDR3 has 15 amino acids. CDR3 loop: CSVEGELAGVNEQFF. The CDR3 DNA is TGCAGCGTTGAAGGAGAATTAGCGGGAGTCAATGAGCAGTTCTTC.

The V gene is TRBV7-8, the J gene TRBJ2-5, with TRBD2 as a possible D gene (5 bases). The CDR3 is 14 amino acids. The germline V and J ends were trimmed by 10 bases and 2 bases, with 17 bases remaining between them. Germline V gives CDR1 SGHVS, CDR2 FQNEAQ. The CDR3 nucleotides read TGTGCCACCCAAATAATACTAGTACAAGAGACCCAGTACTTC. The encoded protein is CATQIILVQETQYF.

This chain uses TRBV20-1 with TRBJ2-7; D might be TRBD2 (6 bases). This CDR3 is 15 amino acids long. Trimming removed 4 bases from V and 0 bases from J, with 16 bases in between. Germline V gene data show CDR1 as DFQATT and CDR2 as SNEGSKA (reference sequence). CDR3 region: CSAIGGRGSSYEQYF. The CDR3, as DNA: TGCAGTGCTATTGGCGGTCGGGGGAGCTCCTACGAGCAGTACTTC.

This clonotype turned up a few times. This CDR3 is CASSPSSGNTGELFF. DNA of the CDR3: TGTGCCAGTAGTCCCAGTAGCGGGAACACCGGGGAGCTGTTTTTT. This chain uses TRBV19 with TRBJ2-2, with D perhaps matching TRBD2 (6 bases). With 5 bases removed from V and 1 base from J, the gap between germline ends came to 11 bases. CDR3 length equals 15 residues. Germline V gene data show CDR1 as LNHDA and CDR2 as SQIVND (reference sequence).

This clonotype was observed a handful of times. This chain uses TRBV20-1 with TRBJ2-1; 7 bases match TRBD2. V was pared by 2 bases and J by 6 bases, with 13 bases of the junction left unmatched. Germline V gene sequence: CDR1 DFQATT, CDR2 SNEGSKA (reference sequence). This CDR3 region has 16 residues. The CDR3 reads CSARTLGGSAPNEQFF. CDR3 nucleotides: TGCAGTGCTAGAACCCTGGGAGGGTCAGCCCCCAATGAGCAGTTCTTC.

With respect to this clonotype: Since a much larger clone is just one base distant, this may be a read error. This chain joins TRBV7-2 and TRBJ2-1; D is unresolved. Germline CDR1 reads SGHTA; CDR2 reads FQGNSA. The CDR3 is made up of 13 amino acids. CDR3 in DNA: TGTGCCAGCAATTGGGTATGGAACAATGAGCAGTCCTTC. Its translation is CASNWVWNNEQSF.

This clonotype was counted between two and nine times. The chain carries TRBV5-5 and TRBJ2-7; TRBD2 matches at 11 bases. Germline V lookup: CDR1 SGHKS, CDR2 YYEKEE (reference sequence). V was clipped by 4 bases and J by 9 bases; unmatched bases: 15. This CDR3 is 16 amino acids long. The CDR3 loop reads CASSRPKTSGDDRQYF. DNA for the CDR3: TGTGCCAGCAGCCGACCTAAGACTAGCGGGGACGACAGGCAGTACTTC.

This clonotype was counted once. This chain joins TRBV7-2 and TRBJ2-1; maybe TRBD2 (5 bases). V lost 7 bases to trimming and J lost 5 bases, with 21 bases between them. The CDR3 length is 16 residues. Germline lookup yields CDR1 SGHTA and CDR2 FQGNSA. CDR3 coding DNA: TGTGCCAGCAACCCTAGTCGGATGGGAGAGAACAATGAGCAGTTCTTC. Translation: CASNPSRMGENNEQFF.

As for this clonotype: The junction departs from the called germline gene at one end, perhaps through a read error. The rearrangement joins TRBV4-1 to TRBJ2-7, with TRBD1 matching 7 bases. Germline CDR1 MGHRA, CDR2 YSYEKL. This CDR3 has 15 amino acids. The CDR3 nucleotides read TGTGCCAGCAGCCAAGTGGGCCAGGGGGCCTACGAGCAGTACTTC. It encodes CASSQVGQGAYEQYF.

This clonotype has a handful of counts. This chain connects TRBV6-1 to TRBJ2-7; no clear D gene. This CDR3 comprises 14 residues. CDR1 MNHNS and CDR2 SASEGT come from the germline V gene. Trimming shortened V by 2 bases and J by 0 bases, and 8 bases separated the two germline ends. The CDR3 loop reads CASSELHNSYEQYF. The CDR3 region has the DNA TGTGCCAGCAGTGAATTGCACAACTCCTACGAGCAGTACTTC.

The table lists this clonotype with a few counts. CDR3 residues: CASGFSTSGGLEETQYF. The CDR3 DNA is TGTGCTAGTGGTTTCTCGACTAGCGGGGGGTTGGAAGAGACCCAGTACTTC. V usage is TRBV12-5 and J usage is TRBJ2-5; the match to TRBD2 covers 13 bases. Germline loops: CDR1 LGHNT, CDR2 FRNRAP. The CDR3 runs to 17 residues. The V and J ends lost 3 bases and 3 bases, in that order; junction bases with no gene match: 7. Full variable domain (remainder filled in from reference TRBV12-5 and TRBJ2-5): DARVTQTPRHKVTEMGQEVTMRCQPILGHNTVFWYRQTMMQGLELLAYFRNRAPLDDSGMPKDRFSAEMPDATLATLKIQPSEPRDSAVYFCASGFSTSGGLEETQYFGPGTRLLVL.

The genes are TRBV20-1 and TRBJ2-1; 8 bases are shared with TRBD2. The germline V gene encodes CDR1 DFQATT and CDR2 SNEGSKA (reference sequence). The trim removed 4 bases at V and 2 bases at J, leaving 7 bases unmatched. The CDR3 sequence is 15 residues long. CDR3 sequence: CSATLLAATYNEQFF. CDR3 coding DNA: TGCAGTGCTACGTTACTAGCGGCAACCTACAATGAGCAGTTCTTC.

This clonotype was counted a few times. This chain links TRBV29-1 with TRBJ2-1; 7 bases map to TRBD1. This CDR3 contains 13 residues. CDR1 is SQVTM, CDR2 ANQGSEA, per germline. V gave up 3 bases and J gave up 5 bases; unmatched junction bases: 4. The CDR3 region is CSVEGQSNNEQFF. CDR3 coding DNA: TGCAGCGTTGAGGGACAGTCCAACAATGAGCAGTTCTTC.

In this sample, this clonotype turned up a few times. CDR3 amino acids: CASSKSGLGEAFF. Here the CDR3 DNA reads TGTGCCAGCAGCAAATCAGGCCTCGGAGAAGCTTTCTTT. The rearrangement joins TRBV5-6 to TRBJ1-1; D not certain. Trimming removed 4 bases at V and 8 bases at J, with 15 bases between. The CDR3 extends over 13 amino acids. Germline V gene lookup returns CDR1 SGHDT and CDR2 YYEEEE.

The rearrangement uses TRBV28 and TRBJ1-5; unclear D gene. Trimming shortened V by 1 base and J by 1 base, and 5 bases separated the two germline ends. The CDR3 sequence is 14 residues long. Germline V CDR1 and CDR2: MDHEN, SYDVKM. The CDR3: CASSLLISNQPQHF. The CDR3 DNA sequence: TGTGCCAGCAGTTTATTGATAAGCAATCAGCCCCAGCATTTT. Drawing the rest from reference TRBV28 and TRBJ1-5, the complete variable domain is DVKVTQSSRYLVKRTGEKVFLECVQDMDHENMFWYRQDPGLGLRLIYFSYDVKMKEKGDIPEGYSVSREKKERFSLILESASTNQTSMYLCASSLLISNQPQHFGDGTRLSIL.

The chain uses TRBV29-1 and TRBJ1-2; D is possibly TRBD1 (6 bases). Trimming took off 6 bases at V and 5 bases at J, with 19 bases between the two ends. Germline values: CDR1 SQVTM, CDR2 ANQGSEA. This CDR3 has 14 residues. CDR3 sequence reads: CSVAALRTDYGYTF. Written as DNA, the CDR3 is TGCAGCGTCGCAGCGTTGAGGACAGATTATGGCTACACCTTC.

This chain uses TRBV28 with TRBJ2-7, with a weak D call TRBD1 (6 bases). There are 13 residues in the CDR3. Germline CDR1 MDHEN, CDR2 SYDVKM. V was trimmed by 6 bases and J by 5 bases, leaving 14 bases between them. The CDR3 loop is CASRYQYRDEQYF. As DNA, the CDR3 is TGTGCCAGCAGATACCAATACAGGGACGAGCAGTACTTC.

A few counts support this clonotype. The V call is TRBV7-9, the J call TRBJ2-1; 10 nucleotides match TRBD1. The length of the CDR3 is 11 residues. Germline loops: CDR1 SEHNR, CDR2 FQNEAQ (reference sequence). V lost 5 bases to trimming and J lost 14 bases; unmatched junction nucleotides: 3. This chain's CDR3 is CASSQGTGEFF. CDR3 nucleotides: TGTGCCAGCAGCCAAGGGACAGGGGAGTTCTTC.

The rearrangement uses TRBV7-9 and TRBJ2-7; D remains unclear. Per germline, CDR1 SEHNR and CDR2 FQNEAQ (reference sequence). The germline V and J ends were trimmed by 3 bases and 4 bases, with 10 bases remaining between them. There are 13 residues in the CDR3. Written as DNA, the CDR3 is TGTGCCAGCAGCTTCAATTTCGGGTACGAGCAGTACTTC. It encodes CASSFNFGYEQYF.

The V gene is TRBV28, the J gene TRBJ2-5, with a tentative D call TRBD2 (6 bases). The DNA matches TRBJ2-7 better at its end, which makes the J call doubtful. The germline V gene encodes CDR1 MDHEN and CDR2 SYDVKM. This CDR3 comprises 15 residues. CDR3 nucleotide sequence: TGTGCCAGCGGACTCCTCGGAACTAGGGACTTCGAGCAGTACTTC. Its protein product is CASGLLGTRDFEQYF.

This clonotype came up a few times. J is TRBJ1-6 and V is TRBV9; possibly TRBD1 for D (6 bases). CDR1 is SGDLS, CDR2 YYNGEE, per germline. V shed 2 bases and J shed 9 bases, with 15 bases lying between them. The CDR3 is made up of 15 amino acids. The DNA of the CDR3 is TGTGCCAGCAGCGTGAGGGGGGAGCACGGTTCACCCCTCCACTTT. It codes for CASSVRGEHGSPLHF.

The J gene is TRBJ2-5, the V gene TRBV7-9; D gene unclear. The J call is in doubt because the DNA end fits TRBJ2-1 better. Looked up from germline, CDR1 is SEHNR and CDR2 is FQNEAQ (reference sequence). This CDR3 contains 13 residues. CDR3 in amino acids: CASSLSWQGEQFF. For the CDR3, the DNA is TGTGCCAGCAGCTTGTCTTGGCAAGGTGAGCAGTTCTTC.

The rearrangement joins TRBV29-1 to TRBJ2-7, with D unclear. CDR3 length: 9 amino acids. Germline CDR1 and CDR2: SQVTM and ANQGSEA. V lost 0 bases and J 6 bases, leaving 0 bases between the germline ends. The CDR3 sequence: CSVEDEQYF. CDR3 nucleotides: TGCAGCGTTGAAGACGAGCAGTACTTC.

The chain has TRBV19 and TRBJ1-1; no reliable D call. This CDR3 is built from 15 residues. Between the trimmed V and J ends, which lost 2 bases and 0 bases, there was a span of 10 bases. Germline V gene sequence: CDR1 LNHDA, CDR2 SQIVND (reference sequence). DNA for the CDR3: TGTGCCAGTAGTATAACGGCGGAAGTGAACACTGAAGCTTTCTTT. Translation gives CASSITAEVNTEAFF.